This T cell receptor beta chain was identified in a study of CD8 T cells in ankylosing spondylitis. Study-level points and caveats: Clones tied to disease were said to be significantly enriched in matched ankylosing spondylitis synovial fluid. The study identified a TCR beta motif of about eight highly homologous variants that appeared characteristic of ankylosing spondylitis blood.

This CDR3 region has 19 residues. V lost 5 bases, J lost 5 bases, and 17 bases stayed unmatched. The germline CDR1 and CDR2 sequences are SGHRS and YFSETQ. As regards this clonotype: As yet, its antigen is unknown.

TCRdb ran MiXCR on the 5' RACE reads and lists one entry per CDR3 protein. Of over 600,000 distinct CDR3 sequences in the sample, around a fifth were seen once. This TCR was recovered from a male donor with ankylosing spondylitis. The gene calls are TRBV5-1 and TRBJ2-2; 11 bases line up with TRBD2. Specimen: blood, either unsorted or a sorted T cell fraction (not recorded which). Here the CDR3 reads CASSQPGTSGRGLTGELFF. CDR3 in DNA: TGCGCCAGCAGTCAACCCGGGACTAGCGGACGGGGACTAACCGGGGAGCTGTTTTTT.